These 27 T cell receptor beta chains originate from one sample sequenced in a study of CD8 T cells in ankylosing spondylitis. Study-wide findings and caveats: In ankylosing spondylitis blood, a motif of fewer than 10 highly homologous TCR beta variants appeared characteristic.

Antigens of these TCRs are unknown. From the 5' RACE reads, TCRdb called clonotypes with MiXCR, one entry per CDR3 protein. The sample has a few hundred thousand distinct CDR3 sequences, 20% to 25% seen once; the top ten hold roughly 16%. The sequenced material came from blood, either unsorted or a sorted T cell fraction (not recorded which). Source of these receptors: a male donor with ankylosing spondylitis.

The chain joins TRBV2 to TRBJ2-5, with TRBD2 matching over 8 bases. Germline-derived CDR1 and CDR2 are SNHLY and FYNNEI. CDR3 size: 13 residues. The V segment lost 7 bases and the J segment 5 bases; nucleotides outside the gene matches: 6. The CDR3 nucleotides read TGTGCCAGCACCACGGGGGGGCTCGAGACCCAGTACTTC. Amino acids: CASTTGGLETQYF.

The chain couples TRBV15 to TRBJ2-7; 7 bases fit TRBD1. Unmatched junction bases numbered 10, after V lost 0 bases and J lost 2 bases. The CDR3 has 17 amino acids. CDR1 is LNHNV, CDR2 YYDKDF, per germline (reference sequence). The CDR3 region has the DNA TGTGCCACCAGCAGAGATCGCCCCCGGGACAGCGCCTACGAGCAGTACTTC. This translates into CATSRDRPRDSAYEQYF.

The rearrangement links TRBV5-1 to TRBJ2-5; 7 bases fit TRBD2. The CDR3 spans 12 residues. V lost 4 bases and J lost 5; bases outside the gene matches: 2. Germline V gene sequence: CDR1 SGHRS, CDR2 YFSETQ. The CDR3 region is CASSRGVETQYF. The CDR3 DNA follows: TGCGCCAGCAGCCGGGGGGTGGAGACCCAGTACTTC.

This clonotype was counted only a few times. CDR3 amino acids: CASSQMGGGTQYF. As DNA, the CDR3 is TGTGCCAGCAGTCAGATGGGGGGTGGTACGCAGTATTTT. The chain uses TRBV12-3 or TRBV12-4 and TRBJ2-3, with D possibly matching TRBD2 (6 bases). The CDR3 is 13 residues long. V gave up 5 bases and J gave up 8 bases, with 14 bases separating them.

The V call is TRBV12-3 or TRBV12-4, the J call TRBJ2-1, with TRBD2 identical over 11 bases. This CDR3 contains 16 residues. V was clipped by 6 bases and J by 4 bases; unmatched bases: 8. The CDR3 region is CASSRTGTSGYNEQFF. The CDR3 region has the DNA TGTGCCAGCAGCCGAACCGGGACTAGCGGTTACAATGAGCAGTTCTTC.

The V and J genes are TRBV7-9 and TRBJ2-1; D call uncertain. V lost 4 bases, J lost 9 bases, and 13 bases lay in between. Germline-derived CDR1 and CDR2 are SEHNR and FQNEAQ (reference sequence). CDR3 length: 13 residues. The CDR3 protein is CASSSYRGGEQFF. The CDR3 region has the DNA TGTGCCAGCAGCTCTTATCGCGGTGGTGAGCAGTTCTTC. The variable domain in full, with the rest retrieved from reference TRBV7-9 and TRBJ2-1, is DTGVSQNPRHKITKRGQNVTFRCDPISEHNRLYWYRQTLGQGPEFLTYFQNEAQLEKSRLLSDRFSAERPKGSFSTLEIQRTEQGDSAMYLCASSSYRGGEQFFGPGTRLTVL.

The chain recombines TRBV7-2 with TRBJ1-1; unclear D gene. V was shortened by 1 base and J by 3 bases, with 15 bases between the two germline ends. Germline values: CDR1 SGHTA, CDR2 FQGNSA. The CDR3 length is 16 residues. The CDR3 DNA sequence: TGTGCCAGCAGCTTAGTTCCGGGATATGAGGACACTGAAGCTTTCTTT. It is translated as CASSLVPGYEDTEAFF.

This rearrangement joins TRBV9 to TRBJ2-3, with D perhaps assigned TRBD1 or TRBD2 (5 bases each). V lost 0 bases to trimming and J lost 6 bases, with 17 bases between them. Germline values: CDR1 SGDLS, CDR2 YYNGEE. CDR3 length: 16 amino acids. The CDR3 nucleotides are TGTGCCAGCAGCGTAGGATTAGGCATCGGGGCGGATACGCAGTATTTT. It yields the protein CASSVGLGIGADTQYF. The full variable domain, completed using reference TRBV9 and TRBJ2-3, is DSGVTQTPKHLITATGQRVTLRCSPRSGDLSVYWYQQSLDQGLQFLIQYYNGEERAKGNILERFSAQQFPDLHSELNLSSLELGDSALYFCASSVGLGIGADTQYFGPGTRLTVL.

This clonotype occurred many times. This chain connects TRBV12-3 or TRBV12-4 to TRBJ2-7, with D perhaps TRBD1 (5 bases). The germline V and J ends were trimmed by 3 bases and 2 bases, with 11 bases remaining between them. The CDR3 contains 14 residues. The CDR3 bases are TGTGCCAGCAGTTTCTATGTCAGGGCCTACGAGCAGTACTTC. Amino acid sequence: CASSFYVRAYEQYF.

V and J are TRBV7-6 and TRBJ1-3; a weak D match, TRBD1 (6 bases). With 5 bases removed from V and 2 bases from J, the gap between germline ends came to 16 bases. CDR3 length: 16 residues. Germline CDR1 reads SGHVS; CDR2 reads FNYEAQ. The CDR3 DNA reads TGTGCCAGCAGCCTGGGAGGGGGGAGAACTGGAAACACCATATATTTT. Protein: CASSLGGGRTGNTIYF. The complete variable domain, with remaining parts taken from reference TRBV7-6 and TRBJ1-3, reads GAGVSQSPRYKVTKRGQDVALRCDPISGHVSLYWYRQALGQGPEFLTYFNYEAQQDKSGLPNDRFSAERPEGSISTLTIQRTEQRDSAMYRCASSLGGGRTGNTIYFGEGSWLTVV.

The chain combines TRBV7-6 with TRBJ2-3, with D tentatively TRBD2 (5 bases). V gave up 6 bases and J gave up 6 bases, with 13 bases separating them. The CDR3 has 13 residues. Germline CDR1 reads SGHVS; CDR2 reads FNYEAQ. DNA of the CDR3: TGTGCCAGCAGTCCTAATCCGGGGGATACGCAGTATTTT. This sequence encodes CASSPNPGDTQYF.

V is TRBV28 and J is TRBJ2-3, with TRBD2 matching over 8 bases. V dropped 6 bases and J dropped 1; count of bases not matched to a gene: 6. The length of the CDR3 is 15 residues. Germline CDR1 and CDR2: MDHEN and SYDVKM. The CDR3 region has the DNA TGTGCCAGCAGGGGAGCGGGAGAGGGCACAGATACGCAGTATTTT. Translation: CASRGAGEGTDTQYF.

This clonotype was counted a few times. The CDR3 nucleotides read TGTGCCAGCAGTGAAGGGGTAAATCAGCCCCAGCATTTT. This gives the protein CASSEGVNQPQHF. V usage is TRBV2 and J usage is TRBJ1-5, with unresolved D. Germline CDR1 and CDR2: SNHLY and FYNNEI. This CDR3 has 13 residues. The V end was cut by 1 base, the J end by 4 bases, with 5 bases between. The whole variable domain, remainder taken from reference TRBV2 and TRBJ1-5, is EPEVTQTPSHQVTQMGQEVILRCVPISNHLYFYWYRQILGQKVEFLVSFYNNEISEKSEIFDDQFSVERPDGSNFTLKIRSTKLEDSAMYFCASSEGVNQPQHFGDGTRLSIL.

The chain employs TRBV3-1 and TRBJ1-1, with D perhaps matching TRBD1 (6 bases). Between the trimmed V and J ends, which lost 8 bases and 1 base, there was a span of 11 bases. CDR3 size: 13 residues. Germline V gives CDR1 LGHDT, CDR2 YNNKEL (reference sequence). CDR3: CASHGQPNTEAFF. The DNA for the CDR3 is TGTGCCAGCCACGGACAGCCGAACACTGAAGCTTTCTTT. Filled out from reference TRBV3-1 and TRBJ1-1, the complete variable domain reads DTAVSQTPKYLVTQMGNDKSIKCEQNLGHDTMYWYKQDSKKFLKIMFSYNNKELIINETVPNRFSPKSPDKAHLNLHINSLELGDSAVYFCASHGQPNTEAFFGQGTRLTVV.

This chain links TRBV19 with TRBJ1-5, with unresolved D. There are 15 residues in the CDR3. Germline V gene sequence: CDR1 LNHDA, CDR2 SQIVND (reference sequence). Trimming removed 5 bases from V and 2 bases from J, with 13 bases in between. The CDR3: CASSSWVRGNQPQHF. The CDR3 DNA reads TGTGCCAGTAGTTCCTGGGTCCGGGGCAATCAGCCCCAGCATTTT. The complete variable domain, with remaining parts taken from reference TRBV19 and TRBJ1-5, reads DGGITQSPKYLFRKEGQNVTLSCEQNLNHDAMYWYRQDPGQGLRLIYYSQIVNDFQKGDIAEGYSVSREKKESFPLTVTSAQKNPTAFYLCASSSWVRGNQPQHFGDGTRLSIL.

This clonotype has only a few counts. V and J are TRBV12-3 or TRBV12-4 and TRBJ2-2, with 7 nucleotides matching TRBD2. The CDR3 contains 16 residues. Unmatched junction bases numbered 6, after V lost 2 bases and J lost 3 bases. The CDR3 sequence is CASSLPSGTHTGELFF. The CDR3 DNA reads as TGTGCCAGCAGTTTACCCAGCGGGACCCACACCGGGGAGCTGTTTTTT.

This clonotype was seen once. V usage is TRBV9 and J usage is TRBJ2-7; 13 bases line up with TRBD2. The CDR3 sequence is 15 residues long. Per germline, CDR1 SGDLS and CDR2 YYNGEE. V shed 3 bases and J 6 bases; nucleotides not matched to a gene: 6. Here the CDR3 reads CASSETSGRAGEQYF. In DNA, the CDR3 is TGTGCCAGCAGCGAAACTAGCGGGAGGGCCGGCGAGCAGTACTTC.

This clonotype was observed a handful of times. The chain employs TRBV20-1 and TRBJ2-1; the match to TRBD2 covers 8 bases. This CDR3 region has 12 residues. Germline V gene sequence: CDR1 DFQATT, CDR2 SNEGSKA (reference sequence). CDR3 coding DNA: TGCATGCCCCTAACTAGCGGAAGCGTGCAGTTCTTC. This codes for CMPLTSGSVQFF.

This clonotype showed up just a few times. The chain couples TRBV20-1 to TRBJ1-6; 11 bases are shared with TRBD1. The CDR3 runs to 15 residues. V shed 4 bases, J shed 10 bases, and the junction held 9 bases outside the gene matches. Per the germline V gene, CDR1 is DFQATT and CDR2 is SNEGSKA (reference sequence). The chain's CDR3 is CSAMPRWTGGSPLHF. Written as DNA, the CDR3 is TGCAGTGCTATGCCAAGGTGGACAGGGGGCTCACCCCTCCACTTT.

In this sample, this clonotype turned up once. This rearrangement joins TRBV20-1 to TRBJ1-5; 8 nucleotides align to TRBD1. The germline CDR1 and CDR2 sequences are DFQATT and SNEGSKA (reference sequence). This CDR3 is built from 13 residues. The ends lost 5 bases at V and 9 bases at J; junction bases unmatched: 9. The chain's CDR3 is CSAADRGWGPQHF. The CDR3 DNA reads as TGCAGTGCTGCAGACAGGGGATGGGGGCCCCAGCATTTT.

This clonotype has only a few counts. CDR3 sequence reads: CASSAHRGGTGELFF. The CDR3 DNA reads as TGTGCCAGCAGCGCACACAGGGGCGGCACCGGGGAGCTGTTTTTT. This chain connects TRBV7-2 to TRBJ2-2; TRBD1 agrees at 7 bases. The CDR3 is made up of 15 amino acids. Germline V lookup: CDR1 SGHTA, CDR2 FQGNSA. Losses at the gene ends were 5 bases for V and 4 bases for J; bases not matched to a gene: 7.

There are many counts of this clonotype. The genes are TRBV20-1 and TRBJ2-7; 14 nucleotides agree with TRBD2. With V trimmed by 2 bases and J by 7 bases, 7 bases remained unmatched. This CDR3 region has 15 residues. The germline V gene encodes CDR1 DFQATT and CDR2 SNEGSKA (reference sequence). The CDR3: CSARLGLAGVREQYF. In nucleotides, the CDR3 is TGCAGTGCTAGACTGGGACTAGCGGGAGTGAGGGAGCAGTACTTC.

The J gene is TRBJ1-1, the V gene TRBV9, with TRBD1 as a possible D gene (6 bases). The CDR3 is 17 amino acids. The V end lost 2 bases, the J end lost 0 bases, and 17 bases lay between the germline ends. Germline V gene sequence: CDR1 SGDLS, CDR2 YYNGEE. The CDR3 bases are TGTGCCAGCAGCGTTACAGGGACCTACTCGCTGAACACTGAAGCTTTCTTT. It encodes CASSVTGTYSLNTEAFF.

The table lists this clonotype with a few counts. The rearrangement joins TRBV20-1 to TRBJ2-7; perhaps TRBD1 as D (5 bases). Trimming took off 7 bases at V and 4 bases at J, with 20 bases between the two ends. In germline, CDR1 is DFQATT, CDR2 SNEGSKA (reference sequence). The CDR3 extends over 14 amino acids. The CDR3 bases are TGCAGTGTCGAGCAGGATAGGGGAAAGTACGAGCAGTACTTC. Protein: CSVEQDRGKYEQYF.

This clonotype was found a few times. The chain couples TRBV6-1 to TRBJ1-5, with TRBD1 as a possible D gene (5 bases). Germline V lookup: CDR1 MNHNS, CDR2 SASEGT. The CDR3 is 13 amino acids. Deletions cut 11 bases from V and 4 bases from J, with 15 bases between. CDR3 in DNA: TGTGCCGCCACGGCACAGGTGAATCAGCCCCAGCATTTT. Translating it yields CAATAQVNQPQHF.

V and J are TRBV3-1 and TRBJ2-2, with D perhaps matching TRBD1 or TRBD2 (5 bases each). Trimming took 1 base from V and 6 from J, leaving 15 bases between them. This CDR3 is 16 amino acids long. The germline V gene encodes CDR1 LGHDT and CDR2 YNNKEL (reference sequence). The CDR3: CASSQGGPSGSGELFF. As DNA, the CDR3 is TGTGCCAGCAGCCAAGGAGGGCCGTCAGGGTCCGGGGAGCTGTTTTTT.

This clonotype has more than one count but fewer than ten. The V gene is TRBV4-1, the J gene TRBJ2-1, with 7 bases fitting TRBD1. From germline, CDR1 is MGHRA and CDR2 YSYEKL. The CDR3 runs 16 residues. V dropped 3 bases and J dropped 1; count of bases not matched to a gene: 6. The CDR3 DNA sequence: TGCGCCAGCAGCCAGCTACAGGGGCCTTCCTACAATGAGCAGTTCTTC. It translates to CASSQLQGPSYNEQFF.